A selection of T cell receptor beta chains follows, all from one sample in a study of memory CD4+ T cells and cytomegalovirus serostatus. The protocol was immunoSEQ multiplex PCR, while the TCRdb copy is restricted to in-frame clones and leaves out a portion. The sample yields approximately 50,000 clones, roughly 77% seen once. Sequences were obtained from memory CD4+ T cells from blood. The receptors were gathered from an adult in good health and CMV-seropositive. The CDR3 runs from the conserved cysteine through the conserved F or W. Fields, in order: CDR3 protein, CDR3 DNA, D gene, J gene, V gene, clone size. The D gene is left open where the match is weak. Only part of the rows carry a size: once, few, many, or a class if the clone is expanded.

cdr3_aa: CAFDSATDTQYF
cdr3_nt: TGTGCCTTTGACTCCGCAACAGATACGCAGTATTTT
d_call: NA
j_call: TRBJ2-3
v_call: TRBV30
clone_size: NA

cdr3_aa: CASNHLRDRGRGGEAFF
cdr3_nt: TGTGCCAGCAATCACCTCCGGGACAGGGGGCGCGGGGGTGAAGCTTTCTTT
d_call: TRBD1
j_call: TRBJ1-1
v_call: TRBV5-8
clone_size: NA

cdr3_aa: CASSPGTGDLNIQYF
cdr3_nt: TGTGCCAGTAGCCCCGGGACAGGCGACTTAAACATTCAGTACTTC
d_call: TRBD1
j_call: TRBJ2-4
v_call: TRBV19
clone_size: NA

cdr3_aa: CATSGDSTDTQYF
cdr3_nt: TGTGCCACCAGCGGGGACAGCACAGATACGCAGTATTTT
d_call: NA
j_call: TRBJ2-3
v_call: TRBV15
clone_size: NA

cdr3_aa: CASSIGVGPGETQYF
cdr3_nt: TGCGCCAGCAGCATTGGCGTGGGTCCCGGCGAGACCCAGTACTTC
d_call: NA
j_call: TRBJ2-5
v_call: TRBV5-1
clone_size: once

cdr3_aa: CASTVTVRGTGELFF
cdr3_nt: TGTGCCAGCACGGTGACCGTGAGAGGAACCGGGGAGCTGTTTTTT
d_call: NA
j_call: TRBJ2-2
v_call: TRBV2
clone_size: NA

cdr3_aa: CASSEETGSNTEAFF
cdr3_nt: TGTGCCAGCAGTGAAGAAACAGGGTCGAACACTGAAGCTTTCTTT
d_call: NA
j_call: TRBJ1-1
v_call: TRBV2
clone_size: few

cdr3_aa: CASSLDLGGLTYNEQFF
cdr3_nt: TGTGCCAGCAGCTTAGACCTTGGGGGGCTCACCTACAATGAGCAGTTCTTC
d_call: NA
j_call: TRBJ2-1
v_call: TRBV11-3
clone_size: NA

cdr3_aa: CASSLDSGTEAFF
cdr3_nt: TGTGCCAGCAGCCTCGATTCGGGCACTGAAGCTTTCTTT
d_call: NA
j_call: TRBJ1-1
v_call: TRBV7-2
clone_size: NA

cdr3_aa: CASSELAGGYNEQFF
cdr3_nt: TGTGCCAGCAGCGAACTAGCGGGAGGCTACAATGAGCAGTTCTTC
d_call: TRBD2
j_call: TRBJ2-1
v_call: TRBV11-3
clone_size: NA

cdr3_aa: CASSQDPGSGKYEQYF
cdr3_nt: TGCGCCAGCAGCCAAGATCCCGGTAGCGGCAAGTACGAGCAGTACTTC
d_call: NA
j_call: TRBJ2-7
v_call: TRBV4-3
clone_size: NA

cdr3_aa: CASSSQGVGGYTF
cdr3_nt: TGTGCCAGCAGTTCCCAGGGGGTCGGTGGCTACACCTTC
d_call: TRBD1
j_call: TRBJ1-2
v_call: TRBV6-5
clone_size: NA

cdr3_aa: CASSLRGDGYTF
cdr3_nt: TGTGCCAGCAGTTTAAGGGGGGATGGCTACACCTTC
d_call: NA
j_call: TRBJ1-2
v_call: TRBV7-2
clone_size: NA

cdr3_aa: CASSSRPTDPSSNQPQHF
cdr3_nt: TGTGCCAGCAGCTCGAGACCGACGGATCCGTCTAGCAATCAGCCCCAGCATTTT
d_call: NA
j_call: TRBJ1-5
v_call: TRBV5-6
clone_size: NA

cdr3_aa: CASSSTPSSGRGYWGSYNEQFF
cdr3_nt: TGTGCCAGCAGTTCGACCCCTTCTAGCGGGAGGGGATATTGGGGCTCCTACAATGAGCAGTTCTTC
d_call: TRBD2
j_call: TRBJ2-1
v_call: TRBV28
clone_size: NA